A selection of T cell receptor beta chains follows, all from one sample in a study of graft-versus-host responses after intestinal transplantation. Repertoires were generated with immunoSEQ multiplex PCR, while TCRdb's copy carries only in-frame clones and drops some. In the table there are 99,000 or so clones, around 93% of which are singletons. No antigen is known for these receptors. The source was unstimulated CD8+ T cells sorted from spleen or lymph node cells, collected before transplant. Receptors were obtained from a human donor who was the organ donor for an intestinal transplant. The CDR3 runs from the conserved cysteine through the conserved F or W. The order of the fields is CDR3 protein, CDR3 DNA, clone size, D gene, V gene, J gene. The D gene is left open where the match is weak. Size values are once, few and many counts, or a class for expanded clones, and some rows have none.

CDR3aa: CASSLVQGFIYEQYF
CDR3nt: TGCGCCAGCAGCTTGGTCCAGGGGTTCATCTACGAGCAGTACTTC
abundance: -
d_gene: -
v_gene: TRBV5-1
j_gene: TRBJ2-7

CDR3aa: CASSLGYLAGGPGDTQYF
CDR3nt: TGTGCCAGCAGCTTAGGCTACCTAGCGGGAGGGCCCGGAGATACGCAGTATTTT
abundance: -
d_gene: TRBD2
v_gene: TRBV11-2
j_gene: TRBJ2-3

CDR3aa: CASSEADILANYGYTF
CDR3nt: TGTGCCAGCAGTGAAGCTGACATCTTAGCTAACTATGGCTACACCTTC
abundance: few
d_gene: -
v_gene: TRBV6-1
j_gene: TRBJ1-2

CDR3aa: CASRIFLGGRAPNEQFF
CDR3nt: TGTGCCAGCAGGATATTTCTTGGGGGGAGGGCCCCCAATGAGCAGTTCTTC
abundance: -
d_gene: TRBD2
v_gene: TRBV11-2
j_gene: TRBJ2-1

CDR3aa: CASSRYYRFDSNQPQHF
CDR3nt: TGCGCCAGCAGCCGGTATTACAGGTTTGATAGCAATCAGCCCCAGCATTTT
abundance: -
d_gene: -
v_gene: TRBV4-1
j_gene: TRBJ1-5

CDR3aa: CASSGAREAFF
CDR3nt: TGTGCCAGCAGCGGGGCTAGGGAAGCTTTCTTT
abundance: -
d_gene: -
v_gene: TRBV11-2
j_gene: TRBJ1-1

CDR3aa: CASSTDIGQFF
CDR3nt: TGTGCCAGTAGTACGGACATCGGGCAGTTCTTC
abundance: -
d_gene: -
v_gene: TRBV19
j_gene: TRBJ2-1

CDR3aa: CASRRTGNSNQPQHF
CDR3nt: TGTGCCAGCCGGAGAACGGGGAATAGCAATCAGCCCCAGCATTTT
abundance: few
d_gene: -
v_gene: TRBV6-5
j_gene: TRBJ1-5

CDR3aa: CASSQKRGTDTQYF
CDR3nt: TGTGCCAGCAGCCAGAAGCGGGGCACAGATACGCAGTATTTT
abundance: once
d_gene: -
v_gene: TRBV11-2
j_gene: TRBJ2-3

CDR3aa: CASTEGFPIYF
CDR3nt: TGTGCCAGCACCGAGGGCTTCCCCATATATTTT
abundance: -
d_gene: -
v_gene: TRBV6-4
j_gene: TRBJ1-3

CDR3aa: CAWSGESIKGQTNTEAFF
CDR3nt: TGTGCCTGGAGTGGGGAGTCTATTAAGGGACAGACGAACACTGAAGCTTTCTTT
abundance: -
d_gene: TRBD1
v_gene: TRBV30
j_gene: TRBJ1-1